These 2 T cell receptor beta chains were sequenced from one sample in a study of shared clonotypes between healthy human individuals. TCRdb's copy holds only in-frame clones and misses some; the assay was immunoSEQ multiplex PCR. The sample has about 2.4 million clones, roughly 92% seen once. The sample comprised naive CD4+ T cells sorted from blood. The subset is: CD45RA+ positively selected. The receptors derive from a man aged 18 to 30 in good health.

V usage is TRBV5-1 and J usage is TRBJ2-7, with TRBD2 matching over 16 bases. This CDR3 contains 18 residues. After removal of 4 bases from V and 5 bases from J, the junction contained 12 bases not matched to a gene. CDR1 SGHRS and CDR2 YFSETQ come from the germline V gene. The CDR3: CASSNPGTSGRAVNEQYF. CDR3 DNA: TGCGCCAGCAGCAACCCCGGGACTAGCGGGAGGGCCGTGAACGAGCAGTACTTC.

The chain has TRBV5-1 and TRBJ2-5, with TRBD2 matching over 7 bases. The CDR3 contains 14 residues. Germline CDR1 reads SGHRS; CDR2 reads YFSETQ. Germline trimming cut 5 bases from V and 4 bases from J; bases unmatched to any gene: 8. CDR3 in amino acids: CASRLAISGETQYF. CDR3 in DNA: TGCGCCAGCAGACTAGCGATTAGCGGAGAGACCCAGTACTTC.